This TCR beta chain stems from a study of cytotoxic CD8 clonotypes in ibrutinib-treated CLL (dated by TCRdb to the early 2020s). Study-wide context: The cohort had 11 relapsed/refractory and approximately 15 treatment-naive patients; roughly 17 were IGHV unmutated. On average, each sample had hundreds of thousands of productive templates and approximately 89,000 productive rearrangements. Every sample from remission and from progressive disease was obtained while the patients were still on ibrutinib. Responses were partial in approximately 24 patients and complete in 2; after median around 72 months follow-up, about 14 stayed in remission and about 12 progressed. Response samples were obtained after a median of around eleven months of treatment, with a range of about 6 to 36 months. Of the 70 to 100 people in the trial, 26 had longitudinal samples available. Cryopreserved peripheral blood mononuclear cells were obtained before treatment, at response, and at either sustained remission or disease progression. Broad study findings and their caveats: Sampling times were not matched between patients in sustained remission and patients whose disease was progressing, and lymph node repertoires were not examined. An increase in clonality was observed at ibrutinib response, with clonality remaining stable during sustained remission and falling back toward baseline at progression. At baseline, clonality was higher than in age-matched healthy donors and showed a strong correlation with circulating CD8+ T-cell counts. Public clonotypes were rare and either shrank or stayed stable during treatment, and the rise in clonality at ibrutinib response reflected expansion of private clonotypes.

According to the study, the label for this sample's time point signals: around 25 months on ibrutinib. For TCR beta library preparation, 2 to 2.5 micrograms of genomic DNA were isolated from cryopreserved PBMCs. Longitudinal blood samples from CLL patients on ibrutinib monotherapy underwent high-throughput TCR beta sequencing. The patients took part in an open-label, single-center phase 2 trial of ibrutinib monotherapy. A MiSeq instrument was used for deep resolution sequencing, which targeted depths ranging from 1 in 1 million up to 1 in 200,000 T cells, with coverage averaging 10x for each clonotype. The immunoSEQ hsTCRB Kit was used to generate TCR beta libraries. As for how the authors treated the data: The data were analyzed with ImmunoSEQ Analyzer and ImmunoSEQ Data Assistant, and V, D and J gene assignments followed IMGT definitions. Clonality was computed as one minus normalized Shannon entropy of productive rearrangement frequencies, ranging from 0 to 1. Only overrepresented clonotypes making up at least 0.05% of the repertoire of each patient were included in the public clonotype analysis. Roughly 13 age-matched healthy donor repertoires from immuneACCESS served as clonality controls. The clones in this table, taken by TCRdb from immuneACCESS, are in-frame only. Not every clone is retained; where verified, under half of the shortfall comes from an unresolved V gene, and the cause of the rest is unknown. Clonal size and the V and J genes are those of that table, whereas D and trimming came from the DNA. This sample is represented by some 200,000 clones; over 55% of them were singletons. Around 15% of the sample comes from the top ten.

The CDR1 and CDR2 encoded by the germline V gene (reference sequence) are MNHEY and SMNVEV. Including the terminal cysteine and phenylalanine, the CDR3 comprises 14 residues. Here the CDR3 DNA is all that survives: 42 bases in frame from base 1. V trim: 8 bases; J trim: 6 bases; unmatched bases: 12. To note about this clone: The antigen it binds to is not known. There are no base qualities to consult, and no much larger clone falls within one base.

This specimen was PBMCs, taken after 24 months of ibrutinib treatment. Recombination connected TRBV27 to TRBJ2-7; 8 bases in between match TRBD2. The source of this sequence is a human donor with chronic lymphocytic leukemia. The CDR3 in this case is CASGLAGLSLEQYF. The nucleotide sequence is TGTGCCAGCGGGCTAGCGGGCCTCTCCCTCGAGCAGTACTTC.